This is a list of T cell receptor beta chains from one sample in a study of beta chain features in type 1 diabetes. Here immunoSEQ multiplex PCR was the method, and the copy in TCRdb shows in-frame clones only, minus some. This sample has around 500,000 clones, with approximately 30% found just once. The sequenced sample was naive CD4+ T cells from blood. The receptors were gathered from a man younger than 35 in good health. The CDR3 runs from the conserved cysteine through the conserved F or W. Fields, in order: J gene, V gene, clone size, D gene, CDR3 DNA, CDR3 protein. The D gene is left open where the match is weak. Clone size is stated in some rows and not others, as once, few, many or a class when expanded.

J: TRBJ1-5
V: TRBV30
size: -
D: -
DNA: TGTGCCTGGAGTGTACGGGGGAACTTTAATCAGCCCCAGCATTTT
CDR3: CAWSVRGNFNQPQHF

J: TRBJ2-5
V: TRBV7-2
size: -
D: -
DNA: TGTGCCAGCAGCTTAGTCGTGGGGGCGCAGACCCAGTACTTC
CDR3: CASSLVVGAQTQYF

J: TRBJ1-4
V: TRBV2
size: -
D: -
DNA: TGTGCCAGCAGTCCCGACAGGAGAGATGAAAAACTGTTTTTT
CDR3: CASSPDRRDEKLFF

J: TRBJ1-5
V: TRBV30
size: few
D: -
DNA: TGTGCCTGGAGCTCGGGGGGTTCCTCGACGCCCCAGCATTTT
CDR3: CAWSSGGSSTPQHF

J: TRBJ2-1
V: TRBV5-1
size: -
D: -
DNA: TGCGCCAGCAGCCCCAGGTTAAGCTCCTACAATGAGCAGTTCTTC
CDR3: CASSPRLSSYNEQFF

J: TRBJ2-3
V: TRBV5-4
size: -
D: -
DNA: TGTGCCAGCAGTCGGGGAGATACGCAGTATTTT
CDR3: CASSRGDTQYF

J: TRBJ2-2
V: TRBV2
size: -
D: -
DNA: TGTGCCAGCAGCTTCCTAGCCTCCGGGGAGCTGTTTTTT
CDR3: CASSFLASGELFF

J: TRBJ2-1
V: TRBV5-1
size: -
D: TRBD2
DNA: TGCGCCAGCAGCTTGGGCGGGAGAGATAATGAGCAGTTCTTC
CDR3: CASSLGGRDNEQFF

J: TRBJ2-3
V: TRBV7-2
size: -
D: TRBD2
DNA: TGTGCCAGCAGCCGAAGGACTAGCGACACAGATACGCAGTATTTT
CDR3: CASSRRTSDTDTQYF

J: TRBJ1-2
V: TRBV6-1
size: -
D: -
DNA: TGTGCCAGCAGCCGTCGGGGACGGTACTATGGCTACACCTTC
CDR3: CASSRRGRYYGYTF

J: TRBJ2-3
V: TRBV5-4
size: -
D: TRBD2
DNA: TGTGCCAGCAGCTTGGGAGCGGGAGGAGATACGCAGTATTTT
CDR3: CASSLGAGGDTQYF